This T cell receptor beta chain appears in the sequencing data of a study of long-term antiretroviral therapy in people with HIV. People in the study who had HIV all got their treatment in the United States. CDR1 LNHDA and CDR2 SQIVND come from the germline V gene (reference sequence). The CDR3 length is 13 residues. V shed 5 bases and J shed 11 bases, with 18 bases lying between them. Researchers report immunoSEQ v3.0 was run at survey level. Produced via immunoSEQ multiplex PCR; TCRdb's table is partial and in-frame only. Found here are about 21,000 clones, roughly 91% of them singletons; the top ten hold around 3.2%.

J is TRBJ1-1 and V is TRBV19; D is ambiguous. Specimen: unsorted PBMCs, collected 2.3 years after starting antiretroviral therapy. The clonotype was recovered from a man in his 60s with HIV. DNA of the CDR3: TGTGCCAGTAGTGGCCGCCAGGTTCCAGATGCTTTCTTT. The encoded protein is CASSGRQVPDAFF. The full variable domain, rest sourced from reference TRBV19 and TRBJ1-1, is DGGITQSPKYLFRKEGQNVTLSCEQNLNHDAMYWYRQDPGQGLRLIYYSQIVNDFQKGDIAEGYSVSREKKESFPLTVTSAQKNPTAFYLCASSGRQVPDAFFGQGTRLTVV.